This TCR beta chain was sequenced in a study of blood T cells in healthy people across ages. The second PCR ran roughly 6 to 11 cycles with a sample-barcoded 5' primer and J-beta primers. TCRdb redid the calling of the 5' RACE reads with MiXCR, one entry per CDR3 protein. The sample holds 1,300,000 or so distinct CDR3 sequences, approximately 60% seen once. Germline CDR1 is DFQATT and CDR2 is SNEGSKA (reference sequence). The CDR3 loop spans 15 amino acids. With 6 bases clipped from V and 0 bases from J, the junction kept 11 bases outside the gene matches. The chain carries TRBV20-1 and TRBJ2-7; 7 bases map to TRBD1. The origin of this receptor is a young man in good health. Specimen: blood. In DNA form, the CDR3 reads TGCAGTGCCATCGGACAGGACCAGTCCTCCTACGAGCAGTACTTC. This translates into CSAIGQDQSSYEQYF.